The 23 T cell receptor beta chains in this list originate from one sample, sequenced in a study of T cells after yellow fever vaccination (dated by TCRdb to about 2019). Libraries were built with 5' RACE. The sample was run on an Illumina NovaSeq 6000. TCRdb ran its own pipeline on the public reads, namely fastp trimming at Q25 and MiXCR clone calling, and kept in-frame beta chains. CDR3 protein duplicates are merged, each entry listing the most common genes and DNA. The sample yields roughly 320,000 distinct CDR3 sequences; over 8.5% were counted once. The ten largest clones capture 3% to 3.5% of the sample. The treatment or condition label, as the study defines it: live attenuated yellow fever vaccine strain. Sequencing used CD4+ T cells sorted from PBMCs, obtained 45 days after the yellow fever booster vaccination. The receptors derive from a man between 18 and 29 years old who received the YFV17D yellow fever vaccine.

The chain uses TRBV4-1 and TRBJ1-1; maybe TRBD1 (6 bases). Germline V gene data show CDR1 as MGHRA and CDR2 as YSYEKL. Trimming removed 4 bases from V and 3 bases from J, with 15 bases in between. The CDR3 is 15 amino acids. CDR3 sequence reads: CASSPLQGGDTEAFF. The CDR3 nucleotides are TGCGCCAGCAGCCCTCTACAGGGAGGGGACACTGAAGCTTTCTTT.

This chain links TRBV7-8 with TRBJ2-3, with D unresolved. The CDR3 totals 14 residues. With 6 bases removed from V and 4 bases from J, the gap between germline ends came to 14 bases. The germline CDR1 and CDR2 sequences are SGHVS and FQNEAQ. The CDR3 DNA reads TGTGCCAGCAGGCGACCGGGCCCCGCAGATACGCAGTATTTT. It translates to CASRRPGPADTQYF.

This clonotype was counted many times. The J gene is TRBJ1-2, the V gene TRBV12-3 or TRBV12-4; the D gene is possibly TRBD1 (5 bases). V lost 7 bases to trimming and J lost 5 bases, with 14 bases between them. The CDR3 sequence is 13 residues long. In DNA form, the CDR3 reads TGTGCCAGCAACCGGGACCGAGGATATGGCTACACCTTC. Its protein product is CASNRDRGYGYTF.

There are many counts of this clonotype. The chain uses TRBV7-9 and TRBJ1-2; no definite D call. The CDR3 has 14 amino acids. Germline V gene sequence: CDR1 SEHNR, CDR2 FQNEAQ (reference sequence). The V gene lost 3 bases and the J gene lost 3 bases, with 11 bases spanning the gap. The CDR3 protein is CASSFEPRDYGYTF. CDR3 DNA sequence: TGTGCCAGCAGCTTCGAGCCAAGGGACTATGGCTACACCTTC.

The gene calls are TRBV3-1 and TRBJ1-1; the match to TRBD1 covers 12 bases. From germline, CDR1 is LGHDT and CDR2 YNNKEL (reference sequence). J lost 11 bases, V lost 5 bases, and 6 bases had no gene match. CDR3 size: 13 residues. CDR3 sequence (DNA): TGTGCCAGCAGCAAGGGACAGGGGGCTGTCGCTTTCTTT. It is translated as CASSKGQGAVAFF. The full variable domain, its missing parts supplied by reference TRBV3-1 and TRBJ1-1, is DTAVSQTPKYLVTQMGNDKSIKCEQNLGHDTMYWYKQDSKKFLKIMFSYNNKELIINETVPNRFSPKSPDKAHLNLHINSLELGDSAVYFCASSKGQGAVAFFGQGTRLTVV.

This clonotype was seen more than once but under ten times. The J gene is TRBJ1-2, the V gene TRBV5-1; unclear D gene. The CDR3 covers 15 residues. V was trimmed by 0 bases and J by 0 bases, leaving 9 bases between them. Germline CDR1 and CDR2: SGHRS and YFSETQ. The CDR3 region has the DNA TGCGCCAGCAGCTTGGGGCAGGCGTCTAACTATGGCTACACCTTC. This encodes CASSLGQASNYGYTF.

In its sample, this clonotype was seen many times. The chain employs TRBV6-1 and TRBJ2-1; D is perhaps TRBD1 or TRBD2 (5 bases each). Deletions cut 3 bases from V and 6 bases from J, with 15 bases between. The V gene's germline CDR1 is MNHNS and CDR2 SASEGT. The CDR3 consists of 15 residues. The CDR3 region is CASSEGTGPTNEQFF. The DNA for the CDR3 is TGTGCCAGCAGTGAGGGTACGGGGCCCACCAATGAGCAGTTCTTC.

This clonotype was observed at least ten times. The genes are TRBV2 and TRBJ2-2, with 8 nucleotides matching TRBD2. V shed 9 bases and J 0 bases; nucleotides not matched to a gene: 3. The CDR3 extends over 14 amino acids. CDR1 and CDR2 from the germline V gene are SNHLY and FYNNEI. CDR3 amino acids: CASSGLANTGELFF. The DNA of the CDR3 is TGTGCCAGTTCGGGACTAGCGAACACCGGGGAGCTGTTTTTT.

This clonotype was counted many times. The chain joins TRBV7-9 to TRBJ2-3, with D possibly matching TRBD2 (5 bases). CDR1 and CDR2 (germline): SEHNR, FQNEAQ (reference sequence). The V and J ends lost 6 bases and 2 bases respectively, with 18 bases between them. The CDR3 runs 16 residues. The CDR3 spells CASSPPGGSATDTQYF. In DNA, the CDR3 is TGTGCCAGCAGTCCCCCGGGCGGGTCCGCCACAGATACGCAGTATTTT.

This clonotype has a handful of counts. The V and J genes are TRBV20-1 and TRBJ2-3, with D perhaps matching TRBD2 (7 bases). V was cut by 5 bases and J by 6 bases, with 21 bases left in between. Germline V CDR1 and CDR2: DFQATT, SNEGSKA (reference sequence). This CDR3 comprises 15 residues. The CDR3: CSAPGGGGHTDTQYF. CDR3 DNA: TGCAGTGCTCCCGGGGGCGGGGGCCACACGGATACGCAGTATTTT.

This clonotype was seen repeatedly, ten times or more. This rearrangement joins TRBV12-3 or TRBV12-4 to TRBJ2-2; D is undetermined. The length of the CDR3 is 13 residues. Trimming removed 4 bases from V and 3 bases from J, with 6 bases in between. The chain's CDR3 is CASSSSYTGELFF. Here the CDR3 DNA reads TGTGCCAGCAGTTCGAGCTACACCGGGGAGCTGTTTTTT.

The chain carries TRBV7-3 and TRBJ2-3; 10 bases match TRBD1. Trimming at V came to 5 bases and at J to 6 bases, leaving 11 bases not matched to a gene. CDR3 length: 16 residues. Germline assignment: CDR1 SGHTA and CDR2 FQGTGA. CDR3 DNA sequence: TGTGCCAGCAGCCTCGCCCCGGGACAGGGGACGGATACGCAGTATTTT. Its translation is CASSLAPGQGTDTQYF.

This clonotype was counted between two and nine times. This rearrangement joins TRBV7-9 to TRBJ1-4; no reliable D call. Germline values: CDR1 SEHNR, CDR2 FQNEAQ (reference sequence). Trimming cost V 3 bases and J 7 bases, with 12 bases left between them. This CDR3 comprises 14 residues. The CDR3 loop is CASSFPFSTEKLFF. The CDR3 DNA follows: TGTGCCAGCAGCTTCCCCTTCTCGACTGAAAAACTGTTTTTT.

The gene calls are TRBV7-9 and TRBJ1-1, with D possibly being TRBD1 (6 bases). V dropped 4 bases and J dropped 3 bases, with 15 bases sitting between them. The CDR3 is made up of 15 amino acids. CDR1 and CDR2 (germline): SEHNR, FQNEAQ (reference sequence). The DNA for the CDR3 is TGTGCCAGCAGCTCGGAGGGACAAATGCACACTGAAGCTTTCTTT. This gives the protein CASSSEGQMHTEAFF.

This clonotype was seen at least ten times. This sequence joins TRBV5-1 and TRBJ2-3; 12 bases fit TRBD2. V shed 3 bases and J 1 base; nucleotides not matched to a gene: 3. There are 16 residues in the CDR3. The germline gives CDR1 SGHRS, CDR2 YFSETQ. CDR3 in DNA: TGCGCCAGCAGCTCTTGGACTAGCGGGGGCACAGATACGCAGTATTTT. Translating it yields CASSSWTSGGTDTQYF.

This clonotype was counted between two and nine times. V gene TRBV7-2 combines with J gene TRBJ1-1; D ambiguous. Trimming removed 0 bases from V and 7 bases from J, with 9 bases in between. The CDR3 is made up of 13 amino acids. The germline V gene has CDR1 SGHTA and CDR2 FQGNSA. The CDR3 bases are TGTGCCAGCAGCTTAGCGTGGCCAGGTGAAGCTTTCTTT. This encodes CASSLAWPGEAFF.

This chain links TRBV20-1 with TRBJ2-3, with TRBD1 matching 8 bases. Unmatched junction bases numbered 9, after V lost 6 bases and J lost 4 bases. The CDR3 loop spans 14 amino acids. Germline V lookup: CDR1 DFQATT, CDR2 SNEGSKA (reference sequence). Here the CDR3 reads CSARPGGRADTQYF. DNA of the CDR3: TGCAGTGCCCGGCCAGGGGGCCGGGCAGATACGCAGTATTTT.

The V and J genes are TRBV12-5 and TRBJ1-2, with TRBD1 identical over 9 bases. The germline CDR1 and CDR2 sequences are LGHNT and FRNRAP. V trimming: 6 bases; J trimming: 0 bases; junction bases outside the gene matches: 5. CDR3 size: 15 residues. CDR3 protein: CASGGQGDTNYGYTF. The CDR3 DNA reads as TGTGCTAGTGGGGGACAGGGAGACACTAACTATGGCTACACCTTC.

The J gene is TRBJ2-3, the V gene TRBV6-1; D is uncertain. Germline CDR1 and CDR2: MNHNS and SASEGT. The V end lost 6 bases, the J end lost 5 bases, and 9 bases lay between the germline ends. This CDR3 is built from 12 residues. In nucleotides, the CDR3 is TGTGCCAGCAGGGCTGTAGGAGATACGCAGTATTTT. It yields the protein CASRAVGDTQYF.

Of note for this clonotype: It may be a read error: a sequence one base away is much more abundant. This chain connects TRBV5-1 to TRBJ2-1, with unresolved D. This CDR3 spans 15 amino acids. Per the germline V gene, CDR1 is SGHRS and CDR2 is YFSETQ. The germline V and J ends were trimmed by 0 bases and 4 bases, with 11 bases remaining between them. CDR3 residues: CASSLDSIGYNEQFF. The CDR3 bases are TGCGCCAGCAGCTTGGATTCTATCGGGTACAATGAGCAGTTCTTC.

Only a few counts were recorded for this clonotype. The rearrangement links TRBV9 to TRBJ2-3; no firm D call. The length of the CDR3 is 13 residues. Germline lookup yields CDR1 SGDLS and CDR2 YYNGEE. The germline V and J ends were trimmed by 0 bases and 4 bases, with 6 bases remaining between them. The CDR3 region is CASSVAPADTQYF. The CDR3 nucleotides are TGTGCCAGCAGCGTAGCGCCCGCAGATACGCAGTATTTT.

This chain uses TRBV6-6 with TRBJ2-5; possible D gene TRBD1, 5 bases. Trimming removed 9 bases from V and 0 bases from J, with 11 bases in between. The CDR3 is made up of 13 amino acids. Germline CDR1 is MNHNY and CDR2 is SVGAGI (reference sequence). CDR3 sequence (DNA): TGTGCCAGTAGACAGCTCGACCAAGAGACCCAGTACTTC. It specifies CASRQLDQETQYF.

This clonotype has a count of ten or more. The J gene is TRBJ2-3, the V gene TRBV5-6; D might be TRBD2 (7 bases). The CDR3 is 19 residues long. Germline V gene data show CDR1 as SGHDT and CDR2 as YYEEEE. Trimming stripped 2 bases from V and 5 bases from J, with 27 bases between. This CDR3 reads CASSFEGRLFAGALDTQYF. CDR3 DNA: TGTGCCAGCAGCTTTGAGGGGAGACTGTTCGCGGGGGCATTAGATACGCAGTATTTT.